This TCR beta chain was profiled in a study of preoperative IRX-2 immunotherapy in early breast cancer. CDR3 length: 14 amino acids. The germline gives CDR1 LGHNT, CDR2 FRNRAP. The treatment denotes: preoperative locoregional IRX-2 cytokine immunotherapy. This phase Ib study tested locoregional IRX-2 cytokine immunotherapy given before surgery. Data came from immunoSEQ multiplex PCR; TCRdb stores just in-frame clones and leaves some out. The repertoire holds about 3,700 clones, 65% to 70% seen once, with around 12% in the top ten. The receptor comes from a human donor with breast cancer. The sample in question was tumor tissue, obtained after IRX-2 immunotherapy. The chain uses TRBV12-5 and TRBJ1-1, with D uncertain. CDR3 DNA sequence: TGTGCCAGCTCAATCCACATGCAGAACACTGAAGCTTTCTTT. This gives the protein CASSIHMQNTEAFF.